These T cell receptor beta chains were read from a single sample in a study of regulatory T cells in long-lasting Graves disease. TCRdb reprocessed the multiplex PCR reads via MiXCR and lists one record per CDR3 protein. This sample carries around 320,000 distinct CDR3 sequences, over 15% of them seen once, and the ten largest clones take approximately 30%. This same sample was also taken into another study, of T cells in Graves' hyperthyroidism and ophthalmopathy.

The material was peripheral blood mononuclear cells (PBMCs), obtained at new diagnosis, from a patient treated with antithyroid drugs. The receptors here all came from a man aged 40-55 years with Graves disease. Both conserved end residues are part of each CDR3. D genes are given only for firm matches. Clone size is stated in some rows and not others, as once, few, many or a class when expanded.

clone size	J gene	D gene	V gene	CDR3 protein	CDR3 DNA
many	TRBJ2-1	.	TRBV3-1	CASSPQRWDNEQFF	TGTGCCAGCAGCCCTCAGAGGTGGGACAATGAGCAGTTCTTC
many	TRBJ2-1	.	TRBV20-1	CSSPPRQSSYNEQFF	TGCAGTTCCCCCCCGCGGCAGAGCTCCTACAATGAGCAGTTCTTC
.	TRBJ2-5	TRBD1	TRBV28	CASSLTGAETQYF	TGTGCCAGCAGTTTGACAGGGGCGGAGACCCAGTACTTC
few	TRBJ2-4	.	TRBV19	CASSRSSAKNIQYF	TGTGCCAGTAGCCGCAGCTCAGCCAAAAACATTCAGTACTTC
.	TRBJ1-6	.	TRBV5-4	CASSLWGVDPPLHF	TGTGCCAGCAGCCTGTGGGGGGTGGATCCGCCCCTCCACTTT
.	TRBJ1-1	.	TRBV29-1	CSVEALRGFMNTEAFF	TGCAGCGTTGAAGCTCTTCGGGGGTTCATGAACACTGAAGCTTTCTTT
many	TRBJ2-3	.	TRBV11-2	CASSTGLLSTDTQYF	TGTGCCAGCAGCACGGGACTCCTTAGCACAGATACGCAGTATTTT
many	TRBJ1-1	TRBD1	TRBV12-3/TRBV12-4	CASSTPDRGHFVAFF	TGTGCCAGCAGTACCCCGGACAGGGGGCATTTCGTAGCTTTCTTT
many	TRBJ1-6	TRBD1	TRBV20-1	CSATGPTLTGPYNSPLHF	TGCAGTGCTACCGGGCCTACTTTGACAGGGCCCTATAATTCACCCCTCCACTTT
few	TRBJ2-2	.	TRBV29-1	CSGQPGLGGGELFF	TGCAGCGGTCAACCGGGTCTGGGGGGCGGGGAGCTGTTTTTT
few	TRBJ1-1	.	TRBV19	CASSRAAEAFF	TGTGCCAGTAGCCGGGCCGCTGAAGCTTTCTTT
many	TRBJ2-1	.	TRBV29-1	CSVGETWGLSYNEQFF	TGCAGCGTTGGGGAGACGTGGGGTCTCTCCTACAATGAGCAGTTCTTC
many	TRBJ2-1	.	TRBV11-2	CASSFMFQGGVQEFF	TGTGCCAGCAGCTTCATGTTCCAGGGAGGCGTACAAGAGTTCTTC
few	TRBJ1-5	.	TRBV10-1	CASSRSIPLSDTRAYSNQPQHF	TGCGCCAGCAGTCGAAGTATTCCTTTATCGGACACCAGAGCATATAGCAATCAGCCCCAGCATTTT
many	TRBJ1-1	.	TRBV10-3	CAISRELTNTEAFF	TGTGCCATCAGTAGGGAGTTGACTAACACTGAAGCTTTCTTT
.	TRBJ2-2	TRBD1	TRBV5-1	CASRGTGNTGELFF	TGCGCCAGCAGGGGGACAGGGAACACCGGGGAGCTGTTTTTT
many	TRBJ1-1	.	TRBV7-2	CASSSWGGVGAFF	TGTGCCAGCAGCTCTTGGGGGGGGGTAGGAGCTTTCTTT
many	TRBJ2-7	TRBD1	TRBV27	CASRSWTGAPGEQYF	TGTGCCAGCCGGTCCTGGACAGGGGCACCCGGCGAGCAGTACTTC
many	TRBJ2-3	.	TRBV28	CASSFSGVALTDTQYF	TGTGCCAGCAGTTTTTCGGGGGTCGCCCTCACAGATACGCAGTATTTT
few	TRBJ1-2	.	TRBV13	CASSLVRGMNGYTF	TGTGCCAGCAGCTTAGTCCGGGGGATGAATGGCTACACCTTC
many	TRBJ2-1	TRBD2	TRBV20-1	CSAGDALAGIYNEQFF	TGCAGTGCTGGCGACGCCCTAGCGGGGATCTACAATGAGCAGTTCTTC
few	TRBJ2-2	.	TRBV18	CASSLPGRTNTGELFF	TGTGCCAGCTCACTCCCGGGACGGACGAACACCGGGGAGCTGTTTTTT
few	TRBJ1-2	TRBD1	TRBV5-5	CASSLVGTGITNYGYTF	TGTGCCAGCAGCTTGGTCGGGACAGGGATTACTAACTATGGCTACACCTTC
few	TRBJ1-5	.	TRBV24-1	CATSDFSNQPQHF	TGTGCCACCAGTGATTTCAGTAATCAGCCCCAGCATTTT
many	TRBJ2-1	.	TRBV9	CASSVGASSYNEQFF	TGTGCCAGCAGCGTAGGGGCGAGCTCCTACAATGAGCAGTTCTTC
many	TRBJ2-3	TRBD1	TRBV10-3	CAISESTRQGDLADTQYF	TGTGCCATCAGTGAGTCGACTCGGCAGGGGGATCTCGCAGATACGCAGTATTTT
many	TRBJ1-4	TRBD1	TRBV7-9	CASSWTGGRHEKLFF	TGTGCCAGCAGCTGGACAGGGGGCAGGCATGAAAAACTGTTTTTT
many	TRBJ1-5	.	TRBV2	CASSRGQRGQPQHF	TGTGCCAGCAGTAGAGGACAGAGGGGTCAGCCCCAGCATTTT
.	TRBJ2-7	.	TRBV5-5	CASTTQWGSYEQYF	TGTGCCAGCACCACGCAGTGGGGGTCGTACGAGCAGTACTTC
.	TRBJ1-5	.	TRBV2	CASSDSGAQHF	TGTGCCAGCAGTGATTCGGGGGCCCAGCATTTT
many	TRBJ1-5	TRBD1	TRBV28	CASSFDKGRGHLGNQPQHF	TGTGCCAGCAGTTTCGATAAAGGCAGGGGGCATCTGGGCAATCAGCCCCAGCATTTT
few	TRBJ2-3	.	TRBV20-1	CSAGGHGTDTQYF	TGCAGCGCCGGGGGGCACGGCACAGATACGCAGTATTTT